This T cell receptor (beta chain) comes out of a study of blood T cell repertoires in COVID-19. Background on the study: COVID-19 samples, acute and convalescent, were from the United States, Italy and Spain. Nucleic acid was either cDNA or gDNA, and it came from T cells, B-cell-depleted T cells, or PBMCs.

Of note for this clone: Germline and junction disagree at one end, which may indicate a read error.

Original processing notes: Amplifying reference gene primers gave estimates of nucleated cell counts. TCRdb's table, derived via immunoSEQ multiplex PCR, lists solely in-frame clones and lacks some. V and J calls and clone size are copied from that table; D and trimming were computed from the DNA. The data contain around 310,000 clones, around 89% of them singletons. Enrollment of patients from Seattle took place during active infection, with longitudinal follow-up. The CDR3 contains 13 residues. CDR1 and CDR2 from the germline V gene are MDHEN and SYDVKM. The chain couples TRBV28 to TRBJ1-1; 8 nucleotides agree with TRBD1. The source is a woman aged 40-49 years with COVID-19, enrolled during active disease. Sequencing was done on a sample of peripheral blood. CDR3 loop: CASKTGAPTGVLF. Written as DNA, the CDR3 is TGTGCCAGCAAGACAGGGGCCCCTACCGGGGTTTTGTTT. Full variable domain (rest looked up from reference TRBV28 and TRBJ1-1): DVKVTQSSRYLVKRTGEKVFLECVQDMDHENMFWYRQDPGLGLRLIYFSYDVKMKEKGDIPEGYSVSREKKERFSLILESASTNQTSMYLCASKTGAPTGVLFGQGTRLTVV.